The clone carrying this TCR beta chain was counted between two and nine times. Its antigen is undetermined. The entry originates in a study of OX40 agonist ivuxolimab in advanced cancers. Study context: Partial responses were observed in three patients, of whom one had hepatocellular carcinoma and two had cutaneous melanoma. Study-wide results and limits: On average, CD8+ T cells had more expanded clones than CD4+. With doses of 0.1 to 3.0 mg/kg, CD4+ and CD8+ blood T cells had undergone clonal expansion by week 6.

Trimming took 0 bases from V and 6 from J; bases not matched to a gene: 4. CDR1 and CDR2 from the germline V gene are MRHNA and SNTAGT. This CDR3 is 15 amino acids long. Some clones are missing from TCRdb's copy, which holds only in-frame ones; the method was immunoSEQ multiplex PCR. The repertoire holds 45,000 to 55,000 clones, with about four fifths as singletons. If patients had autoimmune disease history or systemic immunosuppression, they were excluded. The V call is TRBV6-4, the J call TRBJ2-3; 9 nucleotides match TRBD2. The TCR was taken from an adult with an advanced solid tumor such as melanoma, head and neck, liver or kidney cancer. Sequenced here: CD4+ or CD8+ T cells sorted from blood, sampled in a trial of the OX40 agonist ivuxolimab. CDR3 loop: CASSDSSGGYDTQYF. The CDR3, as DNA: TGTGCCAGCAGTGACTCTAGCGGGGGTTACGATACGCAGTATTTT.